This TCR beta chain stems from a study of blood T cell repertoires in COVID-19. Germline-derived CDR1 and CDR2 are LNHDA and SQIVND (reference sequence). V lost 10 bases, J lost 8 bases, and 11 bases stayed unmatched. The CDR3 is 13 amino acids. Clones were sequenced by immunoSEQ multiplex PCR, and TCRdb holds only the in-frame ones, with some missing. The sample lists about 290,000 clones, more than 80% occurring once. The chain has TRBV19 and TRBJ1-2; 9 nucleotides line up with TRBD1. The TCR originated in a woman younger than 45 with active or convalescent COVID-19. The source material was peripheral blood. The CDR3 sequence is CATLPGTGRGYTF. The DNA for the CDR3 is TGTGCCACCTTGCCCGGGACAGGGCGCGGCTACACCTTC.